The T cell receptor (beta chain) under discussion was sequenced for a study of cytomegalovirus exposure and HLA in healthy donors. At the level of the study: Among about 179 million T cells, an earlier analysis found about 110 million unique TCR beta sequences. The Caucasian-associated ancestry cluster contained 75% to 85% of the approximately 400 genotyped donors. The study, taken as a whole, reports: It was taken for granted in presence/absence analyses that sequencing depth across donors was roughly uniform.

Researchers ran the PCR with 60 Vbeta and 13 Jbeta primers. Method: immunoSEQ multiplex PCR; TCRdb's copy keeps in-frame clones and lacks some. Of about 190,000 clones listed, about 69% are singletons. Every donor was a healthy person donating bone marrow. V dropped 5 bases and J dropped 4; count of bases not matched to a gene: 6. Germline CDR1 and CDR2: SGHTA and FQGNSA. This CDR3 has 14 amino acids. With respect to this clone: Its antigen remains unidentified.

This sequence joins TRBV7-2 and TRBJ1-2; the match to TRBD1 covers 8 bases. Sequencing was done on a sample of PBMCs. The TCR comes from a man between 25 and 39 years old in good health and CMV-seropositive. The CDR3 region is CASSPGQGIYGYTF. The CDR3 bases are TGTGCCAGCAGCCCAGGACAGGGAATCTATGGCTACACCTTC.